The following is a TCR beta chain sequence with its context. These data are taken from a study of blood T cell repertoires in COVID-19. On the study more broadly: Donors in the United States, Italy and Spain gave samples during acute or convalescent COVID-19. The analysed material was cDNA or gDNA that came from T cells, B-cell-depleted T cells, or PBMCs.

In germline, CDR1 is GTSNPN, CDR2 SVGIG (reference sequence). With 2 bases removed from V and 0 bases from J, the gap between germline ends came to 8 bases. The CDR3 contains 14 residues. Study processing details: Amplifying reference gene primers gave estimates of nucleated cell counts. The repertoire was sequenced with immunoSEQ multiplex PCR; TCRdb's copy has only in-frame clones and lacks some. That table supplies the V and J calls and clone size; D and trimming were determined from the DNA. The sample has 270,000 or so clones, 83% seen once. This chain joins TRBV30 and TRBJ2-1; the D is unclear. Input material: peripheral blood. The TCR comes from a woman in her fifties or sixties who had recovered from COVID-19. Written as DNA, the CDR3 is TGTGCCTGGAGTCGTCCCGGCTCCTACAATGAGCAGTTCTTC. Protein sequence: CAWSRPGSYNEQFF.